The entry that follows covers one TCR beta chain sequence. V gave up 3 bases and J gave up 10 bases, with 10 bases separating them. This CDR3 has 12 amino acids. Germline lookup yields CDR1 SSHAT and CDR2 FNYEAQ (reference sequence). The assay was immunoSEQ multiplex PCR, and TCRdb's table has in-frame clones only and misses some. The sample records approximately 70,000 clones, around 85% being singletons. This sample was included in a study of T cell responses to AZD1222 COVID-19 vaccine. The sample consisted of peripheral blood, taken on day 0 of AZD1222 vaccination. The TCR sequence derives from an adult in good health. The chain has TRBV7-7 and TRBJ2-1, with D perhaps matching TRBD1 (6 bases). The CDR3 reads CASSFSQGEQFF. The DNA of the CDR3 is TGTGCCAGCAGCTTCTCGCAGGGGGAGCAGTTCTTC.